This is a list of T cell receptor beta chains from one sample in a study of blood T cell repertoires in COVID-19. Using immunoSEQ multiplex PCR, the repertoire was profiled, and TCRdb retains in-frame clones only, with some absent. The sample lists tens of thousands of clones, under 90% seen once, with roughly 14% in the top ten. The specimen sequenced was peripheral blood. The receptors come from a man in his forties or fifties with COVID-19, enrolled during active disease. The conserved cysteine and the conserved F or W are not part of the CDR3 here.

j_call: TRBJ1-5
v_call: TRBV4-1
cdr3_aa: ASSQDRLGGWQPQH

j_call: TRBJ2-3
v_call: TRBV10-1
cdr3_aa: ASSPGTSGGENTQY

j_call: TRBJ1-4
v_call: TRBV2
cdr3_aa: ASIMAYPEKLF

j_call: TRBJ1-5
v_call: TRBV12-3/TRBV12-4
cdr3_aa: ASSLGDQPQH

j_call: TRBJ2-5
v_call: TRBV5-1
cdr3_aa: ASSLSGDASIQTQY

j_call: TRBJ1-5
v_call: TRBV7-9
cdr3_aa: ASSPRRDSNQPQH

j_call: TRBJ2-3
v_call: TRBV30
cdr3_aa: ALRPAVDTQY

j_call: TRBJ2-7
v_call: TRBV30
cdr3_aa: AWSQFRGYEQY

j_call: TRBJ1-6
v_call: TRBV14
cdr3_aa: ASSFEDSGSPLH

j_call: TRBJ2-1
v_call: TRBV7-9
cdr3_aa: ASSSPFSGGSHNEQF

j_call: TRBJ2-7
v_call: TRBV11-2
cdr3_aa: ASSPWSGGPNEQY

j_call: TRBJ1-1
v_call: TRBV6-5
cdr3_aa: ASRGQPLNTEAF

j_call: TRBJ2-5
v_call: TRBV7-9
cdr3_aa: ASSLVGTRGETQY

j_call: TRBJ1-3
v_call: TRBV3-1/TRBV3-2
cdr3_aa: ASSPLRTGGNTIY

j_call: TRBJ2-2
v_call: TRBV7-6
cdr3_aa: ASSLAARGQHTGELF

j_call: TRBJ1-1
v_call: TRBV7-3
cdr3_aa: ASSPADRVTEAF

j_call: TRBJ2-4
v_call: TRBV7-6
cdr3_aa: ASSLRTGTGLNIQY

j_call: TRBJ1-2
v_call: TRBV9
cdr3_aa: ASSPRQGTPLYGYT

j_call: TRBJ2-2
v_call: TRBV5-4
cdr3_aa: ASRLGGAGELF

j_call: TRBJ1-1
v_call: TRBV12-3/TRBV12-4
cdr3_aa: ASSFGDYTEAF

j_call: TRBJ2-7
v_call: TRBV6-4
cdr3_aa: ASSDTGGQGSYEQY

j_call: TRBJ1-1
v_call: TRBV7-9
cdr3_aa: ASSLGGEEAEAF

j_call: TRBJ2-7
v_call: TRBV5-4
cdr3_aa: ASSSQYEQY

j_call: TRBJ1-2
v_call: TRBV7-2
cdr3_aa: ASSPQNNYGYT

j_call: TRBJ2-2
v_call: TRBV18
cdr3_aa: ASSPTQANTGELF

j_call: TRBJ2-7
v_call: TRBV6-4
cdr3_aa: ASSDSKGPGVSYEQY

j_call: TRBJ1-2
v_call: TRBV7-9
cdr3_aa: ASSREGAQGYT

j_call: TRBJ1-1
v_call: TRBV18
cdr3_aa: ASSPTRENTEAF

j_call: TRBJ2-3
v_call: TRBV6-5
cdr3_aa: ASYRGGARINQY